This is a list of T cell receptor beta chains from one sample in a study of shared clonotypes between healthy human individuals. Clones were sequenced by immunoSEQ multiplex PCR, and TCRdb holds only the in-frame ones, with some missing. Of 2 million to 2.5 million clones in the sample, less than 95% are singletons; the top ten hold more than 0.35%. The sequencing input was naive CD4+ T cells from PBMCs. The receptors were sampled from a man between 18 and 35 years old in good health. Some clones in this sample may be carry-over from other donors' samples. Each CDR3 is given with its conserved first and last residue. D genes are given only for firm matches. Clone size is given for some rows only: seen once, a few or many times, or a class if the clone is expanded.

V	D	J	size	DNA	CDR3
TRBV25-1	TRBD2	TRBJ2-7	-	TGTGCCAGCATGGCGGGGGGATCCTACGAGCAGTACTTC	CASMAGGSYEQYF
TRBV28	TRBD1	TRBJ2-7	-	TGTGCCAGTCTTGGGGTCCTAGGACAGGGACGCTCATTCTCCTACGAGCAGTACTTC	CASLGVLGQGRSFSYEQYF
TRBV4-1	-	TRBJ2-7	once	TGCGCCAGCAGCCAAGGTGCGGGCAGGTCCTACGAGCAGTACTTC	CASSQGAGRSYEQYF
TRBV9	TRBD1	TRBJ2-3	-	TGTGCCAGCAGCGTAGCAGGGACAGGGGGCACAGATACGCAGTATTTT	CASSVAGTGGTDTQYF
TRBV5-1	-	TRBJ2-1	once	TGCGCCAGCAGACATCCGAACAATGAGCAGTTCTTC	CASRHPNNEQFF
TRBV18	-	TRBJ1-2	-	TGTGCCAGCTCACCCACTCGTTCCTCGGGCGGCTACACCTTC	CASSPTRSSGGYTF
TRBV30	-	TRBJ2-7	-	TGTGCCTGGAGAATCAGGGGAGGGAGCGAGCAGTACTTC	CAWRIRGGSEQYF
TRBV25-1	TRBD2	TRBJ2-7	-	TGTGCCAGCAGTGAACCTAAACTAGCGGGGGCCCTCTACGAGCAGTACTTC	CASSEPKLAGALYEQYF
TRBV9	-	TRBJ1-2	-	TGTGCCAGCAGCGTAGCCGACAGGCCATCCCATGGCTACACCTTC	CASSVADRPSHGYTF
TRBV5-1	-	TRBJ2-5	-	TGCGCCAGCAGCTTGTTAGGGGCACAAGAGACCCAGTACTTC	CASSLLGAQETQYF
TRBV5-1	-	TRBJ2-5	-	TGCGCCAGCAGCCCCGGGACTGAGCAAGAGACCCAGTACTTC	CASSPGTEQETQYF
TRBV29-1	-	TRBJ2-2	-	TGCAGCGTCGGAGGGACCGCTCAGAACACCGGGGAGCTGTTTTTT	CSVGGTAQNTGELFF
TRBV25-1	-	TRBJ2-7	-	TGTGCCAGCAGTGAAGGAGAGGGACGAAGATACGAGCAGTACTTC	CASSEGEGRRYEQYF
TRBV27	-	TRBJ2-7	-	TGTGCCAGCAGTTTATACCCGACACCTTCCTACGAGCAGTACTTC	CASSLYPTPSYEQYF
TRBV7-3	TRBD1	TRBJ2-3	-	TGTGCCATGGGAGGGACAGGGGTTAACGGCACAGATACGCAGTATTTT	CAMGGTGVNGTDTQYF
TRBV7-3	TRBD2	TRBJ2-1	-	TGTGCCAGCAGCTTGTCCTCTCAGCGGGGGTACAATGAGCAGTTCTTC	CASSLSSQRGYNEQFF
TRBV6-1	-	TRBJ1-5	-	TGTGCCAGCAGTGAAAGGGGAGAGCGCAATCAGCCCCAGCATTTT	CASSERGERNQPQHF
TRBV7-6	TRBD2	TRBJ2-7	-	TGTGCCAGCAGCTTAGGACTAGCGGGAGAATACGAGCAGTACTTC	CASSLGLAGEYEQYF
TRBV28	TRBD2	TRBJ2-6	-	TGTGCCAGCCCCCTAGGGGTAGCGGGAGGCTCTGGGGCCAACGTCCTGACTTTC	CASPLGVAGGSGANVLTF
TRBV21-1	-	TRBJ2-6	-	TGTGCCAGCAGCAAACTGGCACGCCATGAAGTCCCCGTCCTGACTTTC	CASSKLARHEVPVLTF
TRBV29-1	-	TRBJ1-2	-	TGCAGCGTTGGATCAGGGATGGGCTATGGCTACACCTTC	CSVGSGMGYGYTF
TRBV7-3	-	TRBJ2-3	-	TGTGCCAGCAGTCCCGGAGGCCCCGGCACAGATACGCAGTATTTT	CASSPGGPGTDTQYF
TRBV30	-	TRBJ1-3	few	TGTGCCTGGAGTGTTTCGGTCGGAAACACCATATATTTT	CAWSVSVGNTIYF
TRBV2	-	TRBJ2-1	-	TGTGCCAGCAGTTACTACAATGAGCAGTTCTTC	CASSYYNEQFF
TRBV29-1	-	TRBJ2-5	-	TGCAGCGTTAACCTCCAAGAGACCCAGTACTTC	CSVNLQETQYF
TRBV6-1	-	TRBJ1-5	-	TGTGCCAGCAGTGATTATCAGCCCCAGCATTTT	CASSDYQPQHF
TRBV5-6	-	TRBJ2-2	-	TGTGCCAGCAGCTTGGTGGCAGGGGTCGGCACCGGGGAGCTGTTTTTT	CASSLVAGVGTGELFF
TRBV18	TRBD1	TRBJ1-5	once	TGTGCCAGCTCAACGAACCAGGGGGGCAATCAGCCCCAGCATTTT	CASSTNQGGNQPQHF
TRBV18	-	TRBJ2-3	-	TGTGCCAGCTCCACAGATACGCAGTATTTT	CASSTDTQYF
TRBV28	TRBD1	TRBJ1-2	-	TGTGCCAGCAAACCAGGGACAGTGAACTATGGCTACACCTTC	CASKPGTVNYGYTF
TRBV18	-	TRBJ2-7	-	TGTGCCAGCTCACCCCAGGACGGCCCCTACGAGCAGTACTTC	CASSPQDGPYEQYF
TRBV9	-	TRBJ2-3	-	TGTGCCAGCAGCCCTGGCGGGACAGATACGCAGTATTTT	CASSPGGTDTQYF
TRBV2	-	TRBJ2-7	-	TGTGCCAGCAGTGACCGATCACGCCTCTACGAGCAGTACTTC	CASSDRSRLYEQYF
TRBV28	-	TRBJ1-1	-	TGTGCCAGCATCGCCGGGGGATCGGGTGAAGTTTTCTTT	CASIAGGSGEVFF
TRBV7-3	TRBD2	TRBJ2-1	-	TGTGCCAGCAGCTTAACGAGGAGCGGGAGGTACAATGAGCAGTTCTTC	CASSLTRSGRYNEQFF
TRBV11-2	-	TRBJ2-7	few	TGTGCCAGCAGCAGGGTGGGCTACGAGCAGTACTTC	CASSRVGYEQYF
TRBV9	TRBD2	TRBJ2-1	once	TGTGCCAGCAGCCTAACCGCGGGAGGCTTCGATGAGCAGTTCTTC	CASSLTAGGFDEQFF
TRBV15	-	TRBJ2-3	-	TGTGCCACCAGCGGGAGAGGCACAGATACGCAGTATTTT	CATSGRGTDTQYF
TRBV4-3	-	TRBJ1-2	-	TGCGCCAGCAGCCAAGACCGAGGGATCTATGGCTACACCTTC	CASSQDRGIYGYTF
TRBV28	TRBD2	TRBJ2-3	-	TGTGCCAGCACCGAGACTAGCGGGAGGCACACAGATACGCAGTATTTT	CASTETSGRHTDTQYF
TRBV28	-	TRBJ1-2	-	TGTGCCAGCAGGGGCGGACAGATCTATGGCTACACCTTC	CASRGGQIYGYTF
TRBV5-4	TRBD2	TRBJ2-2	-	TGTGCCAGCAGCTTTGGGAGGACTAGCGGGATTGAGAGCGGGGAGCTGTTTTTT	CASSFGRTSGIESGELFF